The next 20 T cell receptor beta chains were all read from a single sample in a study of cytotoxic CD8 clonotypes in ibrutinib-treated CLL. Method: immunoSEQ multiplex PCR; TCRdb's copy keeps in-frame clones and lacks some. The table records roughly 150,000 clones, about 80% of them present only once. The sample was PBMCs, taken after 24 months of ibrutinib treatment. These receptors were taken from a human donor with chronic lymphocytic leukemia.

The J gene is TRBJ2-7, the V gene TRBV29-1; D possibly corresponds to TRBD2 (8 bases). V lost 5 bases and J lost 7, with 18 bases in between. The CDR3 extends over 13 amino acids. Germline V gene sequence: CDR1 SQVTM, CDR2 ANQGSEA. CDR3 nucleotides: TGCAGCGTTAAGGGACTAGGGGACAGTGAGCAGTACTTC. Protein: CSVKGLGDSEQYF.

The rearrangement links TRBV5-8 to TRBJ2-3, with D maybe TRBD2 (6 bases). V lost 5 bases and J 1 base, leaving 17 bases between the germline ends. Per the germline V gene, CDR1 is SGHTS and CDR2 is YDEGEE. The CDR3 contains 16 residues. CDR3 coding DNA: TGTGCCAGCAGTTTCCCCTGGGACTCACGCACAGATACGCAGTATTTT. This translates into CASSFPWDSRTDTQYF.

This clone showed up just a few times. The junction and the germline gene differ at one end; a read error may be behind it. The V gene is TRBV2, the J gene TRBJ2-3; 10 bases are shared with TRBD2. Germline V gene data show CDR1 as SNHLY and CDR2 as FYNNEI. This CDR3 spans 12 amino acids. CDR3 protein: CASSEVGTSVGF. The CDR3 nucleotides read TGTGCCAGCAGTGAGGTGGGGACTAGCGTTGGGTTT.

The chain links TRBV7-3 to TRBJ2-7, with D unresolved. The CDR3 is 13 amino acids. V lost 2 bases and J lost 5, with 10 bases in between. The germline V gene has CDR1 SGHTA and CDR2 FQGTGA. The CDR3, as DNA: TGTGCCAGCAGCTTAGGGGTTCTCCACGAGCAGTACTTC. Translation gives CASSLGVLHEQYF.

The rearrangement joins TRBV30 to TRBJ2-3; no definite D call. CDR1 GTSNPN and CDR2 SVGIG come from the germline V gene (reference sequence). Trimming took 4 bases from V and 2 from J, leaving 13 bases between them. The CDR3 length is 14 residues. CDR3 residues: CAWKNSGPTDTQYF. CDR3 nucleotides: TGTGCCTGGAAGAATTCGGGCCCCACAGATACGCAGTATTTT.

This chain links TRBV6-1 with TRBJ1-4; 7 bases are shared with TRBD1. The J segment lost 0 bases and the V segment lost 8 bases, leaving 6 bases of the junction unmatched. CDR1 and CDR2 (germline): MNHNS, SASEGT. The length of the CDR3 is 15 residues. The CDR3 sequence: CASRGGPATNEKLFF. Here the CDR3 DNA reads TGTGCCAGCCGAGGGGGCCCCGCAACTAATGAAAAACTGTTTTTT.

The chain recombines TRBV4-3 with TRBJ2-7; 7 positions match TRBD1. Germline CDR1 reads LGHNA; CDR2 reads YSLEER. V was pared by 1 base and J by 6 bases, with 6 bases of the junction left unmatched. The CDR3 is 14 amino acids. CDR3 sequence: CASSQVRQGSEQYF. The CDR3 region has the DNA TGCGCCAGCAGCCAAGTCCGACAGGGTTCCGAGCAGTACTTC.

The rearrangement links TRBV4-1 to TRBJ2-4; TRBD1 aligns across 7 bases. The CDR3 loop spans 16 amino acids. Trimming at V came to 2 bases and at J to 2 bases, leaving 6 bases not matched to a gene. CDR1 MGHRA and CDR2 YSYEKL come from the germline V gene. The CDR3 bases are TGCGCCAGCAGCCAACCCGGACAGGCCCCCAAAAACATTCAGTACTTC. It encodes CASSQPGQAPKNIQYF.

This clone came up many times. The chain employs TRBV28 and TRBJ2-7; TRBD2 might be the D (6 bases). There are 18 residues in the CDR3. V lost 4 bases and J 2 bases, leaving 24 bases between the germline ends. Germline V lookup: CDR1 MDHEN, CDR2 SYDVKM. The CDR3 region is CASSSIGLGGLTPYEQYF. The CDR3 DNA follows: TGTGCCAGCAGTTCTATAGGGCTTGGGGGACTGACCCCCTACGAGCAGTACTTC.

A word on this clone: This may be a read error, as it is one base from a much larger clone. The DNA for the CDR3 is TGTGCCAGCAGCCAGTCCTACGAGCAGTACTTC. This encodes CASSQSYEQYF. The chain carries TRBV5-5 and TRBJ2-7, with no clear D. Germline assignment: CDR1 SGHKS and CDR2 YYEKEE (reference sequence). The ends were cut back, 4 bases at V and 1 base at J, with 3 bases in the middle. This CDR3 spans 11 amino acids.

The gene calls are TRBV5-6 and TRBJ1-1, with D maybe TRBD1 (6 bases). The V gene's germline CDR1 is SGHDT and CDR2 YYEEEE. The ends were cut back, 0 bases at V and 1 base at J, with 10 bases in the middle. The CDR3 spans 15 residues. CDR3 nucleotide sequence: TGTGCCAGCAGCTTGGTAAACAGGGAGAACACTGAAGCTTTCTTT. Translated, it gives CASSLVNRENTEAFF. The full variable domain, rest sourced from reference TRBV5-6 and TRBJ1-1, is DAGVTQSPTHLIKTRGQQVTLRCSPKSGHDTVSWYQQALGQGPQFIFQYYEEEERQRGNFPDRFSGHQFPNYSSELNVNALLLGDSALYLCASSLVNRENTEAFFGQGTRLTVV.

V usage is TRBV25-1 and J usage is TRBJ1-1; D gene uncertain. The CDR3 extends over 16 amino acids. Germline CDR1 and CDR2: MGHDK and SYGVNS. The V and J ends lost 3 bases and 0 bases respectively, with 14 bases between them. CDR3 sequence: CASSEGIYRLNTEAFF. The CDR3 bases are TGTGCCAGCAGTGAGGGGATTTACCGGCTGAACACTGAAGCTTTCTTT.

This rearrangement joins TRBV18 to TRBJ1-5, with TRBD1 identical over 9 bases. The V segment lost 1 base and the J segment 5 bases; nucleotides outside the gene matches: 12. There are 18 residues in the CDR3. Germline CDR1 reads KGHSH; CDR2 reads LQKENI. The CDR3 coding sequence is TGTGCCAGCTCACCACGGGGGTTCGGACAGGGGAATTATCAGCCCCAGCATTTT. Translation gives CASSPRGFGQGNYQPQHF.

The table lists this clone with a count of one. The CDR3 DNA reads as TGTGCCAGCTCACCAGCCGGGACAGGCAAGTACTTC. Encoded protein: CASSPAGTGKYF. The V and J genes are TRBV18 and TRBJ2-7, with 8 bases identical to TRBD1. The CDR3 consists of 12 residues. With 2 bases clipped from V and 11 bases from J, the junction kept 5 bases outside the gene matches. The V gene's germline CDR1 is KGHSH and CDR2 LQKENI.

CDR3 sequence (DNA): TGTGCCAGCAGCAGGGGACAGGGCTTGAGCACTGAAGCTTTCTTT. It encodes CASSRGQGLSTEAFF. This rearrangement joins TRBV7-2 to TRBJ1-1; the match to TRBD1 covers 9 bases. Looked up from germline, CDR1 is SGHTA and CDR2 is FQGNSA. V was clipped by 5 bases and J by 4 bases; unmatched bases: 8. The CDR3 is 15 residues long. The whole variable domain, filled in from reference TRBV7-2 and TRBJ1-1, reads GAGVSQSPSNKVTEKGKDVELRCDPISGHTALYWYRQSLGQGLEFLIYFQGNSAPDKSGLPSDRFSAERTGGSVSTLTIQRTQQEDSAVYLCASSRGQGLSTEAFFGQGTRLTVV.

V and J are TRBV19 and TRBJ2-2; the D gene is possibly TRBD2 (6 bases). The V and J ends lost 6 bases and 5 bases respectively, with 13 bases between them. The germline V gene encodes CDR1 LNHDA and CDR2 SQIVND (reference sequence). This CDR3 has 14 residues. CDR3 in DNA: TGTGCCAGTAGACTCGGGACTGCGACCGGGGAGCTGTTTTTT. This gives the protein CASRLGTATGELFF.

The chain recombines TRBV5-1 with TRBJ2-7; TRBD2 matches at 10 bases. Per germline, CDR1 SGHRS and CDR2 YFSETQ. This CDR3 comprises 14 residues. V dropped 0 bases and J dropped 12; count of bases not matched to a gene: 9. CDR3 sequence: CASSLGTSGSLGYF. The DNA of the CDR3 is TGCGCCAGCAGCTTGGGGACTAGCGGCAGTTTAGGGTACTTC.

The chain has TRBV10-3 and TRBJ1-2; D remains ambiguous. The germline V and J ends were trimmed by 10 bases and 6 bases, with 18 bases remaining between them. The CDR3 is 13 residues long. Per germline, CDR1 ENHRY and CDR2 SYGVKD. CDR3 DNA sequence: TGTGCCACAGTGGGCCTTTCTGGGCATGGCTACACCTTC. Protein product: CATVGLSGHGYTF.

This sequence joins TRBV9 and TRBJ1-4; D remains unclear. V was pared by 7 bases and J by 8 bases, with 15 bases between. Germline-derived CDR1 and CDR2 are SGDLS and YYNGEE. The CDR3 consists of 13 residues. Here the CDR3 reads CASAPSRMEKLFF. The DNA of the CDR3 is TGTGCCAGCGCACCCTCCCGAATGGAAAAACTGTTTTTT.

This clone showed up just once. This chain joins TRBV12-5 and TRBJ2-1, with 9 bases identical to TRBD2. This CDR3 comprises 17 residues. Germline assignment: CDR1 LGHNT and CDR2 FRNRAP. Losses at the gene ends were 2 bases for V and 7 bases for J; bases not matched to a gene: 12. The CDR3 nucleotides are TGTGCTAGTGGTTTGACTGGCGGGGGGGCCGACTCAAATGAGCAGTTCTTC. Translated, it gives CASGLTGGGADSNEQFF.